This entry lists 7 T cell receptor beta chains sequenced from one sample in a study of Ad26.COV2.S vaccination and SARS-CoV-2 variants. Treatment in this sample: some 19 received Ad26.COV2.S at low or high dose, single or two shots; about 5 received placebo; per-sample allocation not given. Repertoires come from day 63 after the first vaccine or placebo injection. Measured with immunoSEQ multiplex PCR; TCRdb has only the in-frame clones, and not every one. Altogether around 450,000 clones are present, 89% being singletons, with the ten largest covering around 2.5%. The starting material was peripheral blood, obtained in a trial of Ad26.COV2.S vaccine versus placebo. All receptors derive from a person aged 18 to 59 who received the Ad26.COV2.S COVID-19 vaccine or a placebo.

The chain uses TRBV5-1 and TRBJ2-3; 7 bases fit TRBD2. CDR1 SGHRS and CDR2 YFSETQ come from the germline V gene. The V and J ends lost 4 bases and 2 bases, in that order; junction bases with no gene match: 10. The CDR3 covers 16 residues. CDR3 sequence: CASSRGRTSPTDTQYF. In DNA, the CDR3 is TGCGCCAGCAGCAGGGGACGGACTAGTCCCACAGATACGCAGTATTTT.

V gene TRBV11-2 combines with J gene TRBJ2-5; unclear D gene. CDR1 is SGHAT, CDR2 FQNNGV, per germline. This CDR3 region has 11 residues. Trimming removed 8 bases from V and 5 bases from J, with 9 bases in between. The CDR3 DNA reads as TGTGCCAGCGAAACGACTGAGACCCAGTACTTC. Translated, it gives CASETTETQYF.

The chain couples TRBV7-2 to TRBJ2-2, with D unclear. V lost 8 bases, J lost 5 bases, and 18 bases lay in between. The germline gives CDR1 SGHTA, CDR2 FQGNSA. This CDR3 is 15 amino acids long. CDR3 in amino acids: CASPPNGRPTGELFF. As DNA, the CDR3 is TGTGCCAGCCCCCCGAATGGGCGGCCTACCGGGGAGCTGTTTTTT.

The CDR3 coding sequence is TGTGCCAGCAGCCCCACTAGCGGGTTTGCAGATACGCAGTATTTT. Protein sequence: CASSPTSGFADTQYF. The chain recombines TRBV3-1 (or the pseudogene TRBV3-2) with TRBJ2-3; 9 nucleotides line up with TRBD2. J gave up 4 bases and V 4 bases, and 6 bases lay outside the gene matches. Germline V CDR1 and CDR2: LGHDT, YNNKEL (reference sequence). The CDR3 length is 15 residues.

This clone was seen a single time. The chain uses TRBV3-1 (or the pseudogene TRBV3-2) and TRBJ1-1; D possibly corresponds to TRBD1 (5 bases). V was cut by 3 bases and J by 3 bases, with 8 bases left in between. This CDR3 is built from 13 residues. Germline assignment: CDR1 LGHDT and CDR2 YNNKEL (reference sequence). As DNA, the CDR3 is TGTGCCAGCAGCCACGGGACGCACACTGAAGCTTTCTTT. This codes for CASSHGTHTEAFF.

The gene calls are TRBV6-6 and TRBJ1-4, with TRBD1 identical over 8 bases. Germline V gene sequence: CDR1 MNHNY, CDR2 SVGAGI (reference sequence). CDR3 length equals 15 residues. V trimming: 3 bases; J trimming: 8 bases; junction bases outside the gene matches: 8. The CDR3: CASSYQDRENEKLFF. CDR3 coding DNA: TGTGCCAGCAGTTATCAGGACAGGGAAAACGAAAAACTGTTTTTT.

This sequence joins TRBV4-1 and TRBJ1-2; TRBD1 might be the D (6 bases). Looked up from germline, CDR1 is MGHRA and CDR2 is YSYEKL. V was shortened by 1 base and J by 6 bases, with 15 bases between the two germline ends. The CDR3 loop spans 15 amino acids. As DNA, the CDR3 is TGCGCCAGCAGCCAAGGCCAGGGGATTGGAAATGGCTACACCTTC. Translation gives CASSQGQGIGNGYTF.